These 11 T cell receptor beta chains originate from one sample sequenced in a study of vaccination effects on CD4 cells after COVID-19. These receptors are not linked to any known antigen. Peptide-pool stimulation followed by sequencing identified expanded antigen-specific CD4+ clonotypes in the ViraFEST assay. Subsequent to less than eleven days of culture, CD4+ T cells were isolated. Nucleocapsid antibody tests were negative, and the vaccine recipients had no prior SARS-CoV-2 infection. Profiling relied on immunoSEQ multiplex PCR, and the TCRdb table lists in-frame clones only, not all of them. The data show tens of thousands of clones, roughly 78% seen once. Sequencing used CD4+ T cells from PBMCs cultured with HCoV-OC43 spike peptides, obtained before COVID-19 vaccination. Subset: HCoV-OC43 spike overlapping peptide pool stimulation. Receptors originate from a human donor who received a COVID-19 vaccine.

The chain uses TRBV12-3 or TRBV12-4 and TRBJ1-3, with D hard to call. Trimming took 7 bases from V and 0 from J, leaving 7 bases between them. The CDR3 has 13 amino acids. The CDR3 region is CASTQSSGNTIYF. CDR3 DNA sequence: TGTGCCAGCACCCAGAGCTCTGGAAACACCATATATTTT.

The CDR3 loop is CASSGGALSYNEQFF. CDR3 DNA: TGTGCCAGCAGTGGGGGGGCCCTCTCCTACAATGAGCAGTTCTTC. The chain uses TRBV27 and TRBJ2-1; D possibly corresponds to TRBD2 (7 bases). V lost 5 bases and J lost 0, with 11 bases in between. The germline V gene has CDR1 MNHEY and CDR2 SMNVEV (reference sequence). This CDR3 has 15 residues.

This chain uses TRBV15 with TRBJ2-7; no definite D call. Germline lookup yields CDR1 LNHNV and CDR2 YYDKDF (reference sequence). The CDR3 is 14 residues long. Trimming took 3 bases from V and 2 from J, leaving 11 bases between them. The DNA for the CDR3 is TGTGCCACCAGCAGGGGCAGCCACACCTACGAGCAGTACGTC. As protein: CATSRGSHTYEQYV.

This clone was seen only a few times. The rearrangement links TRBV2 to TRBJ2-3, with a tentative D call TRBD1 (6 bases). CDR3 size: 16 residues. The V gene lost 3 bases and the J gene lost 0 bases, with 13 bases spanning the gap. Germline loops: CDR1 SNHLY, CDR2 FYNNEI. The chain's CDR3 is CASSDKWTASTDTQYF. Written as DNA, the CDR3 is TGTGCCAGCAGTGATAAATGGACAGCTAGCACAGATACGCAGTATTTT.

This chain connects TRBV6-5 to TRBJ1-6; TRBD1 matches at 8 bases. The germline gives CDR1 MNHEY, CDR2 SVGAGI. V dropped 0 bases and J dropped 5; count of bases not matched to a gene: 3. The CDR3 extends over 16 amino acids. The CDR3 reads CASSYSGTGNNSPLHF. CDR3 DNA: TGTGCCAGCAGTTACTCCGGGACAGGAAATAATTCACCCCTCCACTTT.

This clone was seen only once. The chain combines TRBV7-3 with TRBJ1-6; weak D call: TRBD1 (5 bases). V was shortened by 0 bases and J by 11 bases, with 17 bases between the two germline ends. Germline values: CDR1 SGHTA, CDR2 FQGTGA. This CDR3 contains 16 residues. CDR3 coding DNA: TGTGCCAGCAGCTTAACCCCACTTGGGAAGGGACCACCCCTCCACTTT. Translating gives CASSLTPLGKGPPLHF.

J is TRBJ1-2 and V is TRBV3-1 (or the pseudogene TRBV3-2), with 8 bases aligning to TRBD1. CDR3 length equals 16 residues. Germline V lookup: CDR1 LGHDT, CDR2 YNNKEL (reference sequence). The V segment lost 1 base and the J segment 4 bases; nucleotides outside the gene matches: 8. The CDR3 protein is CASSQGRQGLIYGYTF. CDR3 nucleotide sequence: TGTGCCAGCAGCCAAGGCAGACAGGGGTTGATCTATGGCTACACCTTC.

This clone was counted between two and nine times. The chain has TRBV10-3 and TRBJ2-7, with a tentative D call TRBD1 (5 bases). Germline V gene data show CDR1 as ENHRY and CDR2 as SYGVKD. This CDR3 contains 13 residues. V dropped 5 bases and J dropped 1 base, with 9 bases sitting between them. DNA of the CDR3: TGTGCCATCAGTCAACAGGAGTCCTACGAGCAGTACGTC. Its protein product is CAISQQESYEQYV.

This clone was recorded once. V gene TRBV5-1 combines with J gene TRBJ2-1, with 7 bases matching TRBD2. The CDR3 length is 17 residues. V dropped 4 bases and J dropped 4; count of bases not matched to a gene: 14. Germline V gene lookup returns CDR1 SGHRS and CDR2 YFSETQ. CDR3 nucleotide sequence: TGCGCCAGCAGCCCCACCTCCTGGGGGGGGAGATACAATGAGCAGTTCTTC. Residues: CASSPTSWGGRYNEQFF.

The V and J genes are TRBV19 and TRBJ2-1; 12 bases are shared with TRBD2. CDR3 size: 16 residues. The V gene's germline CDR1 is LNHDA and CDR2 SQIVND (reference sequence). Losses at the gene ends were 5 bases for V and 4 bases for J; bases not matched to a gene: 6. CDR3 loop: CASSALAGGGYNEQFF. The CDR3 coding sequence is TGTGCCAGTAGTGCACTAGCGGGGGGCGGATACAATGAGCAGTTCTTC. Variable domain in full (rest from reference TRBV19 and TRBJ2-1): DGGITQSPKYLFRKEGQNVTLSCEQNLNHDAMYWYRQDPGQGLRLIYYSQIVNDFQKGDIAEGYSVSREKKESFPLTVTSAQKNPTAFYLCASSALAGGGYNEQFFGPGTRLTVL.

The CDR3 DNA reads as TGTGCCAGCAGCTTAACTTTACTAGCGGGGGCCCGGGCGGGAGAGACCCAGTACTTC. Amino acids: CASSLTLLAGARAGETQYF. The chain uses TRBV7-3 and TRBJ2-5, with 11 bases aligning to TRBD2. The CDR3 is 19 residues long. Per germline, CDR1 SGHTA and CDR2 FQGTGA. The junction had 13 bases not matched to a gene; V was cut back by 0 bases and J by 4 bases.